These T cell receptor beta chains were read from a single sample in a study of cytomegalovirus exposure and HLA in healthy donors. The method was immunoSEQ multiplex PCR; TCRdb's version includes in-frame clones alone and lacks a portion of them. The table lists approximately 150,000 clones, around 82% of them singletons. What was sequenced was PBMCs. These receptor sequences come from a woman between 50 and 59 years old in good health and CMV-seropositive. Each CDR3 is given with its conserved first and last residue. A D gene is named only where the DNA matches it firmly. Part of the rows lack a size; the others show once, few, many or a class for expanded clones.

>.|TRBD1|TRBJ1-3|TRBV19
CASSRSTGFSGNTIYF
TGTGCCAGTAGTAGGTCGACAGGGTTCTCTGGAAACACCATATATTTT
>.|.|TRBJ2-7|TRBV9
CASSVDASRGSYEQYF
TGTGCCAGCAGCGTAGACGCGAGCCGGGGTAGCTACGAGCAGTACTTC
>.|TRBD1|TRBJ2-7|TRBV4-2
CASSHMTTGGKNEQYF
TGTGCCAGCAGCCACATGACGACAGGGGGCAAGAACGAGCAGTACTTC
>.|TRBD2|TRBJ2-1|TRBV2
CASRSLAGARNEQFF
TGTGCCAGCAGGTCTCTAGCGGGGGCCAGGAATGAGCAGTTCTTC
>.|.|TRBJ2-1|TRBV7-9
CASSSQPLSEQFF
TGTGCCAGCAGCTCACAGCCACTGTCCGAGCAGTTCTTC
>.|.|TRBJ1-5|TRBV6-1
CASSASRTGQPQHF
TGTGCCAGCAGTGCCTCCAGAACAGGGCAGCCCCAGCATTTT
>.|TRBD1|TRBJ2-2|TRBV19
CASSSGQTHTGELFF
TGTGCCAGTAGCTCGGGACAGACTCACACCGGGGAGCTGTTTTTT
>once|.|TRBJ1-1|TRBV19
CASSIPGRRAFF
TGTGCCAGTAGTATTCCAGGGAGGAGAGCTTTCTTT
>.|TRBD1|TRBJ1-2|TRBV10-3
CAISVKGTGDGYTF
TGTGCCATCAGTGTAAAGGGGACAGGCGATGGCTACACCTTC
>.|TRBD1|TRBJ1-2|TRBV6-1
CASSDQGVIYGYTF
TGTGCCAGCAGTGATCAGGGGGTTATCTATGGCTACACCTTC
>.|.|TRBJ2-3|TRBV11-3
CASSRGQPTDTQYF
TGTGCCAGCAGCCGAGGACAGCCCACAGATACGCAGTATTTT
>few|TRBD2|TRBJ2-5|TRBV19
CASSSGGAETQYF
TGTGCCAGTAGTAGCGGGGGGGCAGAGACCCAGTACTTC
>.|.|TRBJ2-7|TRBV5-4
CASSSAGGSYEQYF
TGTGCCAGCAGCTCGGCAGGGGGGTCCTACGAGCAGTACTTC
>.|.|TRBJ2-7|TRBV28
CASSVTSSVSYEQYF
TGTGCCAGCAGTGTCACTAGTTCCGTTTCCTACGAGCAGTACTTC
>.|.|TRBJ1-1|TRBV6-1
CASSESTSVEAEAFF
TGTGCCAGCAGTGAATCAACTTCCGTCGAGGCTGAAGCTTTCTTT
>.|.|TRBJ1-1|TRBV19
CASSQTLNTEAFF
TGTGCCAGTAGTCAGACTTTGAACACTGAAGCTTTCTTT
>.|TRBD1|TRBJ1-1|TRBV4-2
CASSPFLTGEEAFF
TGTGCCAGCAGCCCTTTCTTAACAGGGGAAGAAGCTTTCTTT
>few|.|TRBJ2-3|TRBV9
CASSLQGGAGGDTQYF
TGTGCCAGCAGCCTACAGGGGGGGGCCGGAGGAGATACGCAGTATTTT
>.|TRBD1|TRBJ2-1|TRBV11-3
CASSPSRGHLSYNEQFF
TGTGCCAGCAGCCCCAGCAGGGGGCACCTCTCCTACAATGAGCAGTTCTTC
>.|.|TRBJ1-2|TRBV6-1
CASSREFRLSHTF
TGTGCCAGCAGTAGGGAGTTCCGGCTTAGCCACACCTTC
>.|TRBD1|TRBJ1-1|TRBV19
CASSIDSGTGVAFF
TGTGCCAGTAGTATAGACTCCGGGACAGGGGTAGCTTTCTTT
>.|.|TRBJ1-1|TRBV4-1
CASSQDPPGARTEAFF
TGCGCCAGCAGCCAAGATCCCCCAGGGGCGAGGACTGAAGCTTTCTTT
>.|.|TRBJ2-7|TRBV5-1
CASSTDRFYEQYF
TGCGCCAGCAGCACCGACAGATTCTACGAGCAGTACTTC
>.|TRBD2|TRBJ2-3|TRBV6-5
CASRWGGGDTQYF
TGTGCCAGCAGGTGGGGGGGTGGAGATACGCAGTATTTT
>.|.|TRBJ2-1|TRBV5-6
CASSLQDNEQFF
TGTGCCAGCAGCTTACAGGACAATGAGCAGTTCTTC
>.|TRBD1|TRBJ1-6|TRBV2
CASSEGRGGQGDSPLHF
TGTGCCAGCAGTGAAGGGAGGGGGGGACAGGGGGACTCACCCCTCCACTTT
>once|.|TRBJ2-5|TRBV11-1
CASSPGERETQYF
TGTGCCAGCAGCCCAGGGGAGCGGGAGACCCAGTACTTC
>.|.|TRBJ1-1|TRBV6-5
CASSYDSMNTEAFF
TGTGCCAGCAGTTACGACAGCATGAACACTGAAGCTTTCTTT
>.|.|TRBJ1-2|TRBV9
CASSSDGRLRGYTF
TGTGCCAGCAGCTCCGACGGTCGACTTAGAGGCTACACCTTC
>.|.|TRBJ2-1|TRBV9
CASSPTPYNEQFF
TGTGCCAGCAGCCCTACCCCGTACAATGAGCAGTTCTTC
>.|.|TRBJ1-2|TRBV5-1
CASSWDFNYGYTF
TGCGCCAGCAGCTGGGACTTCAACTATGGCTACACCTTC
>.|TRBD1|TRBJ2-7|TRBV10-3
CAISGTGVVYEQYF
TGTGCCATCAGTGGGACAGGGGTAGTCTACGAGCAGTACTTC
>.|.|TRBJ1-1|TRBV7-9
CASSWAERPEGGAFF
TGTGCCAGCAGTTGGGCAGAGAGGCCCGAGGGCGGGGCTTTCTTT
>.|.|TRBJ1-1|TRBV15
CATSRGGGKKTEAFF
TGTGCCACCAGCAGAGGGGGGGGGAAGAAGACTGAAGCTTTCTTT
>.|.|TRBJ2-3|TRBV2
CASKLTDTQYF
TGTGCCAGCAAACTCACAGATACGCAGTATTTT
>.|.|TRBJ2-7|TRBV15
CATSRVPSNRPQGYEQYF
TGTGCCACCAGCAGGGTTCCCAGCAACAGGCCCCAGGGGTACGAGCAGTACTTC
>.|.|TRBJ1-6|TRBV5-1
CASSSNGYSEPLHF
TGCGCCAGCAGTTCCAACGGTTACTCCGAGCCCCTCCACTTT
>.|TRBD1|TRBJ2-5|TRBV6-1
CASSRDRVKEETQYF
TGTGCCAGCAGTCGGGACAGGGTAAAGGAGGAGACCCAGTACTTC
>.|.|TRBJ1-4|TRBV6-1
CASRYGNEKLFF
TGTGCCAGCAGGTACGGGAATGAAAAACTGTTTTTT
>.|TRBD1|TRBJ1-2|TRBV19
CAGRRRGQDHYGYTF
TGTGCCGGTAGACGCCGAGGACAGGATCACTATGGCTACACCTTC
>.|.|TRBJ1-5|TRBV6-1
CASSDGGYNQPQHF
TGTGCCAGCAGTGATGGGGGCTACAATCAGCCCCAGCATTTT
>.|.|TRBJ2-1|TRBV6-1
CATQGYYRENEQFF
TGTGCCACCCAAGGCTATTATCGGGAGAATGAGCAGTTCTTC
>.|TRBD1|TRBJ2-7|TRBV6-1
CATAGTGHREQYF
TGTGCCACCGCCGGGACAGGGCACCGCGAGCAGTACTTC
>.|.|TRBJ2-3|TRBV6-5
CASSLGEATDTQYF
TGTGCCAGCAGTTTAGGGGAGGCCACAGATACGCAGTATTTT
>.|TRBD1|TRBJ2-1|TRBV10-1
CASSDRGRNEQFF
TGCGCCAGCAGCGACAGGGGGCGCAATGAGCAGTTCTTC
>.|.|TRBJ2-3|TRBV6-5
CASTEGAASTDTQYF
TGTGCCAGCACGGAGGGGGCCGCTAGCACAGATACGCAGTATTTT
>.|TRBD2|TRBJ2-2|TRBV6-1
CASSGTSGGGNTGELFF
TGTGCCAGCAGTGGAACATCGGGCGGGGGAAACACCGGGGAGCTGTTTTTT
>.|TRBD1|TRBJ2-5|TRBV5-5
CASSLPTGGGQTQYF
TGTGCCAGCAGCCTCCCGACAGGGGGCGGTCAGACCCAGTACTTC
>few|TRBD1|TRBJ2-3|TRBV18
CATKGQGTDTQYF
TGTGCCACCAAAGGACAGGGTACTGATACGCAGTATTTT
>.|TRBD2|TRBJ2-1|TRBV7-2
CASSRPGGNEQFF
TGTGCCAGCAGCCGTCCGGGGGGCAATGAGCAGTTCTTC
>.|TRBD2|TRBJ2-7|TRBV2
CASSHGLAGTYEQYF
TGTGCCAGCAGTCATGGCCTAGCGGGAACCTACGAGCAGTACTTC
>.|.|TRBJ2-7|TRBV4-1
CASSPDRHEQYF
TGCGCCAGCAGCCCCGACAGGCACGAGCAGTACTTC